This T cell receptor beta chain was found in a study of spatial heterogeneity in lung cancer. Single TCR cDNA molecules each had their own unique molecular identifier. From the 5' RACE reads, TCRdb called clonotypes with MiXCR, one entry per CDR3 protein. Seen here are approximately 40,000 distinct CDR3 sequences, more than 4.5% observed once, and the top ten hold roughly 27%. CDR3 length equals 13 residues. V trimming: 11 bases; J trimming: 4 bases; junction bases outside the gene matches: 9. CDR1 and CDR2 from the germline V gene are ENHRY and SYGVKD. Time point meaning: sample taken at primary tumor resection. The donor population consisted of some 67 patients with untreated, early-stage non-small cell lung cancer. Extraction of whole RNA from tumor, nontumor lung or frozen PBMC preceded unsorted sequencing.

The TCR sequence derives from a female donor with early-stage non-small cell lung cancer. The sequences come from PBMCs, collected at surgery. The genes are TRBV10-3 and TRBJ2-7; the match to TRBD1 covers 9 bases. CDR3 loop: CAATGDRDYEQYF. In DNA form, the CDR3 reads TGTGCCGCCACCGGGGACAGGGATTACGAGCAGTACTTC.